This TCR beta chain was identified in a study of T cell changes during pregnancy in multiple sclerosis. Libraries were prepared by immunoSEQ multiplex PCR; TCRdb keeps only in-frame clonotypes and omits some of them. The sample records around 81,000 clones, roughly 92% being singletons. There are 15 residues in the CDR3. Trimming took 0 bases from V and 6 from J, leaving 16 bases between them. Germline loops: CDR1 SGHRS, CDR2 YFSETQ. The sequence came from a female donor in good health, enrolled as a control in a pregnancy study. V gene TRBV5-1 combines with J gene TRBJ2-7, with D perhaps TRBD2 (6 bases). Sample: peripheral blood, taken after pregnancy. The CDR3 DNA follows: TGCGCCAGCAGCTTGGTAGGGTCTCGGGAGAGCGAGCAGTACTTC. This encodes CASSLVGSRESEQYF.